The 15 T cell receptor beta chains listed next were all sequenced from one sample in a study of shared clonotypes between healthy human individuals. Using immunoSEQ multiplex PCR, the repertoire was profiled, and TCRdb retains in-frame clones only, with some absent. There are about 2.3 million clones in the sample; 85% to 95% occur only once, and around 0.38% lies in the top ten. The material sequenced was naive CD4+ T cells from PBMCs. Subset reported: CD45RA+ positively selected. These receptors were collected from a man in his late teens or twenties in good health. Some clones in this sample may be carry-over from other donors' samples.

This clone was detected a few times. This chain connects TRBV10-2 to TRBJ2-7; D is unclear. Trimming shortened V by 3 bases and J by 6 bases, and 6 bases separated the two germline ends. This CDR3 contains 11 residues. The germline gives CDR1 WSHSY, CDR2 SAAADI. The CDR3 DNA reads TGCGCCAGCAGTGACTGGGCCGAGCAGTACTTC. Protein: CASSDWAEQYF.

The CDR3 sequence is CASSVSGWSLGEQYF. The CDR3 DNA sequence: TGTGCCAGCAGCGTATCAGGGTGGTCTTTAGGCGAGCAGTACTTC. The rearrangement links TRBV9 to TRBJ2-7, with D possibly matching TRBD1 (5 bases). V lost 1 base to trimming and J lost 6 bases, with 17 bases between them. Per the germline V gene, CDR1 is SGDLS and CDR2 is YYNGEE. This CDR3 spans 15 amino acids.

The J gene is TRBJ2-3, the V gene TRBV18; unclear D gene. V was trimmed by 6 bases and J by 0 bases, leaving 10 bases between them. There are 14 residues in the CDR3. CDR1 and CDR2 (germline): KGHSH, LQKENI. The CDR3, as DNA: TGTGCCAGCTCGATCGCGCCTAGCACAGATACGCAGTATTTT. The encoded protein is CASSIAPSTDTQYF.

The V and J genes are TRBV27 and TRBJ2-2; no firm D call. The CDR3 has 13 amino acids. Germline V gene data show CDR1 as MNHEY and CDR2 as SMNVEV (reference sequence). Trimming took 6 bases from V and 0 from J, leaving 5 bases between them. The CDR3 DNA reads TGTGCCAGCAGGGGGACGAACACCGGGGAGCTGTTTTTT. Its protein product is CASRGTNTGELFF.

A remark on this clone: The sample contains more than one DNA sequence encoding this CDR3. The V gene is TRBV7-2, the J gene TRBJ1-1; D is undetermined. This CDR3 has 13 residues. The germline V gene has CDR1 SGHTA and CDR2 FQGNSA. V lost 3 bases and J lost 1, with 6 bases in between. The CDR3 nucleotides are TGTGCCAGCAGCTTGTCAAGGAACACTGAAGCTTTCTTT. It specifies CASSLSRNTEAFF.

The chain combines TRBV2 with TRBJ2-2; TRBD2 matches at 8 bases. The CDR3 covers 15 residues. The V gene's germline CDR1 is SNHLY and CDR2 FYNNEI. J was trimmed by 5 bases and V by 4 bases; bases with no gene match: 6. The DNA for the CDR3 is TGTGCCAGCAGTGGGGCTAGCGGGCCAACCGGGGAGCTGTTTTTT. This encodes CASSGASGPTGELFF.

This chain connects TRBV7-2 to TRBJ2-7; TRBD1 matches 9 bases. The junction had 13 bases not matched to a gene; V was cut back by 2 bases and J by 2 bases. Germline assignment: CDR1 SGHTA and CDR2 FQGNSA. The CDR3 contains 18 residues. The CDR3 is CASSLRSPSRTGAYEQYF. In DNA form, the CDR3 reads TGTGCCAGCAGCTTAAGGTCCCCGTCGCGGACAGGGGCCTACGAGCAGTACTTC.

This chain joins TRBV19 and TRBJ2-5; the match to TRBD2 covers 16 bases. V gave up 4 bases and J gave up 9 bases; unmatched junction bases: 8. This CDR3 comprises 16 residues. Looked up from germline, CDR1 is LNHDA and CDR2 is SQIVND (reference sequence). The chain's CDR3 is CASSTPGLAGGTSQYF. The CDR3 DNA follows: TGTGCCAGTAGTACTCCGGGACTAGCGGGAGGGACGTCCCAGTACTTC.

V is TRBV5-1 and J is TRBJ2-1, with 8 bases identical to TRBD2. Germline lookup yields CDR1 SGHRS and CDR2 YFSETQ. Germline trimming cut 4 bases from V and 0 bases from J; bases unmatched to any gene: 3. This CDR3 region has 15 residues. The CDR3 DNA reads as TGCGCCAGCAGCAACAGCGGGAGCTCCTACAATGAGCAGTTCTTC. Translating gives CASSNSGSSYNEQFF.

The chain joins TRBV9 to TRBJ2-1, with 12 bases aligning to TRBD2. The germline gives CDR1 SGDLS, CDR2 YYNGEE. V lost 3 bases, J lost 7 bases, and 8 bases stayed unmatched. This CDR3 comprises 16 residues. CDR3 in amino acids: CASSGATSGRRNEQFF. The CDR3 DNA reads TGTGCCAGCAGCGGCGCGACTAGCGGGAGAAGGAATGAGCAGTTCTTC.

The rearrangement joins TRBV7-9 to TRBJ2-1, with TRBD1 matching 9 bases. Germline V lookup: CDR1 SEHNR, CDR2 FQNEAQ (reference sequence). The junction had 11 bases not matched to a gene; V was cut back by 4 bases and J by 4 bases. The CDR3 sequence is 17 residues long. The CDR3 protein is CASSSRPGTGYYNEQFF. The CDR3 region has the DNA TGTGCCAGCAGCTCCCGACCCGGGACAGGGTATTACAATGAGCAGTTCTTC.

Details on this clone: This CDR3 is also generated by other DNA sequences in the sample. The rearrangement links TRBV18 to TRBJ2-7; D gene uncertain. The V end lost 0 bases, the J end lost 4 bases, and 7 bases lay between the germline ends. CDR3 length equals 13 residues. Germline CDR1 is KGHSH and CDR2 is LQKENI. The CDR3 sequence is CASSPPSQYEQYF. As DNA, the CDR3 is TGTGCCAGCTCACCACCGTCACAATACGAGCAGTACTTC.

This chain links TRBV15 with TRBJ1-1; D remains unclear. The CDR3 consists of 14 residues. Trimming cost V 5 bases and J 4 bases, with 14 bases left between them. Germline V gene lookup returns CDR1 LNHNV and CDR2 YYDKDF (reference sequence). CDR3 in amino acids: CATSVTPSGTEAFF. The CDR3 DNA is TGTGCCACCAGCGTAACCCCCAGTGGCACTGAAGCTTTCTTT.

The chain employs TRBV15 and TRBJ1-6, with D tentatively TRBD1 (5 bases). There are 17 residues in the CDR3. The V end lost 3 bases, the J end lost 10 bases, and 22 bases lay between the germline ends. Germline values: CDR1 LNHNV, CDR2 YYDKDF (reference sequence). CDR3 region: CATSRDYAQGIGSPLHF. The CDR3 DNA sequence: TGTGCCACCAGCAGGGACTACGCTCAGGGCATCGGATCACCCCTCCACTTT.

This sequence joins TRBV9 and TRBJ2-7; 10 bases align to TRBD2. Trimming at V came to 0 bases and at J to 4 bases, leaving 13 bases not matched to a gene. Germline CDR1 SGDLS, CDR2 YYNGEE. The CDR3 length is 18 residues. This CDR3 is CASSVATTASGSLYEQYF. CDR3 nucleotide sequence: TGTGCCAGCAGCGTAGCGACAACGGCTAGCGGGAGCCTGTACGAGCAGTACTTC.